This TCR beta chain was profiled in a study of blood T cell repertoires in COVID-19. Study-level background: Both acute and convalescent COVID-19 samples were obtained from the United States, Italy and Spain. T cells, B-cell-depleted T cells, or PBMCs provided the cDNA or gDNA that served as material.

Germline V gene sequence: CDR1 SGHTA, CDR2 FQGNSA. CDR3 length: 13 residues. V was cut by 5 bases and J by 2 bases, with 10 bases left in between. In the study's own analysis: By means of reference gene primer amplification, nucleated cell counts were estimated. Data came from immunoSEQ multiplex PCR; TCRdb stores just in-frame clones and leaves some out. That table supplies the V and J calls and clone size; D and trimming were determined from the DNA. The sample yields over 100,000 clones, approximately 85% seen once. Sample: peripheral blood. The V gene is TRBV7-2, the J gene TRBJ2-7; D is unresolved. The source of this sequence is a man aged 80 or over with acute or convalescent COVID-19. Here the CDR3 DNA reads TGTGCCAGCAGCCCGACAAGTACCTACGAGCAGTACTTC. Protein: CASSPTSTYEQYF.